This T cell receptor (beta chain) is from a study of shared clonotypes between healthy human individuals. Some clones are missing from TCRdb's copy, which holds only in-frame ones; the method was immunoSEQ multiplex PCR. This table holds over a million clones, around 97% found once. Deletions cut 3 bases from V and 0 bases from J, with 13 bases between. The CDR3 covers 16 residues. Per the germline V gene, CDR1 is SGHAT and CDR2 is FQNNGV. The clonotype comes from a man younger than 40 in good health. Sequenced sample: naive CD4+ T cells sorted from blood. Subset specified: CD45RA+ positively selected. The chain links TRBV11-2 to TRBJ2-3; D possibly corresponds to TRBD2 (5 bases). The CDR3 DNA reads as TGTGCCAGCAGCTTGGCGGGCGGAGGAAGCACAGATACGCAGTATTTT. It specifies CASSLAGGGSTDTQYF.